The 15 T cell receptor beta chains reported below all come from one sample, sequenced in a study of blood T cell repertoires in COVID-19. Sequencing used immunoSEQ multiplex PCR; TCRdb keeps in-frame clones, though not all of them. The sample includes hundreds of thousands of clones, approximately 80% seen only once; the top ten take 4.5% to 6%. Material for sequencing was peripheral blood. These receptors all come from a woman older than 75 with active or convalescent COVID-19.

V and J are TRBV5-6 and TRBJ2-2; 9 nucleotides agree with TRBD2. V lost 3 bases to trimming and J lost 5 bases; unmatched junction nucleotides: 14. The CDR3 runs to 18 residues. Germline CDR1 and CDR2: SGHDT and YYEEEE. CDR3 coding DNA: TGTGCCAGCAGCTGGGGACTAGCCGCCCTCGGGGGTACCGGGGAGCTGTTTTTT. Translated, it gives CASSWGLAALGGTGELFF.

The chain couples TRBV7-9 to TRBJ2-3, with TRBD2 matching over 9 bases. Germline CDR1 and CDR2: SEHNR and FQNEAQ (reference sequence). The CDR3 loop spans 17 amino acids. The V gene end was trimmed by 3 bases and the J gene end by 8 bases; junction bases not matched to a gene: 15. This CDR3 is CASSFPGQRGAGSTQYF. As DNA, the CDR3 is TGTGCCAGCAGCTTTCCCGGCCAGCGGGGGGCAGGGAGTACGCAGTATTTT.

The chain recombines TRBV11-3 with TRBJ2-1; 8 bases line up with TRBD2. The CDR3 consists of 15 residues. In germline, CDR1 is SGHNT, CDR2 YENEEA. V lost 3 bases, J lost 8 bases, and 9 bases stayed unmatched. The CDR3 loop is CASSLEAGASDEQFF. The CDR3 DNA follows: TGTGCCAGCAGCTTGGAAGCGGGAGCAAGTGATGAGCAGTTCTTC.

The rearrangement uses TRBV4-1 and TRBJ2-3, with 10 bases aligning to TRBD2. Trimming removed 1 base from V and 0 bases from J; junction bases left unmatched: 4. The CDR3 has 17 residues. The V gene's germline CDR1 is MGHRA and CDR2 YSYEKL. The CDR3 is CASSQALAGASTDTQYF. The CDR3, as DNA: TGCGCCAGCAGCCAAGCCCTAGCGGGGGCTAGCACAGATACGCAGTATTTT.

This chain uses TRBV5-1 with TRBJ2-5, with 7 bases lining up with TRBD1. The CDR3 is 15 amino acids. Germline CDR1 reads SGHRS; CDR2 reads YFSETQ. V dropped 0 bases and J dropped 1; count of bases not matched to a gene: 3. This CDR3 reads CASSLDGTVQETQYF. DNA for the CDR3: TGCGCCAGCAGCTTGGACGGGACAGTCCAAGAGACCCAGTACTTC.

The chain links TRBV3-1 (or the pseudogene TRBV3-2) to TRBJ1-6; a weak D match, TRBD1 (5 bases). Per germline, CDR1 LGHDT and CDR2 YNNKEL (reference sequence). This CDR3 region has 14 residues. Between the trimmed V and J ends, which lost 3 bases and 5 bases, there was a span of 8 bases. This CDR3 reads CASSHLRDNSPLHF. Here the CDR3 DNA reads TGTGCCAGCAGCCACCTCAGGGATAATTCACCCCTCCACTTT.

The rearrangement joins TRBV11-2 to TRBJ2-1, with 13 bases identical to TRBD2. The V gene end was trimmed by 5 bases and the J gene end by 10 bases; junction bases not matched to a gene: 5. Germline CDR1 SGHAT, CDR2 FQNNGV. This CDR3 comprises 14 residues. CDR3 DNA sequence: TGTGCCAGCAGCCCCGGACTAGCGGGAGAGGAGCAGTTCTTC. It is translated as CASSPGLAGEEQFF. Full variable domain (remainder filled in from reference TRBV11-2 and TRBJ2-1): EAGVAQSPRYKIIEKRQSVAFWCNPISGHATLYWYQQILGQGPKLLIQFQNNGVVDDSQLPKDRFSAERLKGVDSTLKIQPAKLEDSAVYLCASSPGLAGEEQFFGPGTRLTVL.

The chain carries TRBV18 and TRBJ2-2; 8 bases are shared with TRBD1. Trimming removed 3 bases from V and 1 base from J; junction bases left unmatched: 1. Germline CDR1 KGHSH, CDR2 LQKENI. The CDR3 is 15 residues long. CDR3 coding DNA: TGTGCCAGCTCACCGGACAGGGTGAACACCGGGGAGCTGTTTTTT. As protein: CASSPDRVNTGELFF. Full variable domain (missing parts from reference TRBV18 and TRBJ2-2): NAGVMQNPRHLVRRRGQEARLRCSPMKGHSHVYWYRQLPEEGLKFMVYLQKENIIDESGMPKERFSAEFPKEGPSILRIQQVVRGDSAAYFCASSPDRVNTGELFFGEGSRLTVL.

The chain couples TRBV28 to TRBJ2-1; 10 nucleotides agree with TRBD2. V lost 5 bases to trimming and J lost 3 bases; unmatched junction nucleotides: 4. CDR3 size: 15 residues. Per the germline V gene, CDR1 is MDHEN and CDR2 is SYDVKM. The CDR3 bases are TGTGCCAGCAGTCGATCTAGCGGGAGCTACAATGAGCAGTTCTTC. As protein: CASSRSSGSYNEQFF.

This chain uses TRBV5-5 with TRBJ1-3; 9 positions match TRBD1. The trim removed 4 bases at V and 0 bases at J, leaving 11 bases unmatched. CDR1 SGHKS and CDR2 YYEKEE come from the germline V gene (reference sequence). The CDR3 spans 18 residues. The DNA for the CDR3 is TGTGCCAGCAGCACACAATGGGAGACAGGGGGCTCTGGAAACACCATATATTTT. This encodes CASSTQWETGGSGNTIYF.

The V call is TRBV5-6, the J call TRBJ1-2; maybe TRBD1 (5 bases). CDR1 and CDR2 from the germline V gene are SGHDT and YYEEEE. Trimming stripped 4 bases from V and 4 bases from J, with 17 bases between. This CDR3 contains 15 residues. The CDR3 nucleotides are TGTGCCAGCAGCCACCCGGGGGGGGAGGGCTATGGCTACACCTTC. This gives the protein CASSHPGGEGYGYTF.

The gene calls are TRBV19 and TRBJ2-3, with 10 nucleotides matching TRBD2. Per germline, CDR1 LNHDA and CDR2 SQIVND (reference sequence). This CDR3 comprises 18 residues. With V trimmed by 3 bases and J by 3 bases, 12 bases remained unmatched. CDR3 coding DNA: TGTGCCAGTAGTATTCGGGCTAGCGGGAGCCTAGGAACAGATACGCAGTATTTT. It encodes CASSIRASGSLGTDTQYF.

The CDR3 spells CASSLGTAGLHTEAFF. In DNA form, the CDR3 reads TGCGCCAGCAGCCTCGGGACAGCGGGTTTGCACACTGAAGCTTTCTTT. The chain carries TRBV5-1 and TRBJ1-1; 7 positions match TRBD1. The CDR3 runs 16 residues. V lost 4 bases and J lost 3; bases outside the gene matches: 12. Germline assignment: CDR1 SGHRS and CDR2 YFSETQ.

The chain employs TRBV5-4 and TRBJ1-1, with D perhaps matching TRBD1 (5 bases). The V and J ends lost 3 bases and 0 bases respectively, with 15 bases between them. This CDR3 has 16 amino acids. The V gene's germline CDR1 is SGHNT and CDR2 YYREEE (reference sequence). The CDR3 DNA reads TGTGCCAGCAGCTCTATGGGGGGTTGGATGAACACTGAAGCTTTCTTT. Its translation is CASSSMGGWMNTEAFF.

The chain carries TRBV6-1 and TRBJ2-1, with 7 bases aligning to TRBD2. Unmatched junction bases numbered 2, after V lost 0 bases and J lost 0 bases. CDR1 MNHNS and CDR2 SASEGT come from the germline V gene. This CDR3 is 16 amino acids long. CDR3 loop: CASSEAWTSSYNEQFF. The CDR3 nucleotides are TGTGCCAGCAGTGAAGCATGGACTAGCTCCTACAATGAGCAGTTCTTC.